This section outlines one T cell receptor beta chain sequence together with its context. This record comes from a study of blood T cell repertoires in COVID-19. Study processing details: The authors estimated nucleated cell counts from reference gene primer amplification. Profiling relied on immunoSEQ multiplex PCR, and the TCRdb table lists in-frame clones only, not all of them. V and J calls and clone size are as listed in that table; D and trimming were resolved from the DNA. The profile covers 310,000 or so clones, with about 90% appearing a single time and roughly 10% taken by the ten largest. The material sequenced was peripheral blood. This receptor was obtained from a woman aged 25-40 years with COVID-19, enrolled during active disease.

The CDR3 loop reads CASRGTGVYNEQFF. The CDR3 region has the DNA TGTGCCAGCAGGGGGACAGGGGTTTACAATGAGCAGTTCTTC. This sequence joins TRBV28 and TRBJ2-1; TRBD1 aligns across 10 bases. The length of the CDR3 is 14 residues. Losses at the gene ends were 6 bases for V and 4 bases for J; bases not matched to a gene: 3. The germline V gene has CDR1 MDHEN and CDR2 SYDVKM. The whole variable domain, remainder taken from reference TRBV28 and TRBJ2-1, is DVKVTQSSRYLVKRTGEKVFLECVQDMDHENMFWYRQDPGLGLRLIYFSYDVKMKEKGDIPEGYSVSREKKERFSLILESASTNQTSMYLCASRGTGVYNEQFFGPGTRLTVL.